This T cell receptor (beta chain) was obtained from a study of blood T cell repertoires in COVID-19. Whole-study context: The origin of the acute and convalescent COVID-19 samples was the United States, Italy and Spain. Sources were T cells, B-cell-depleted T cells, or PBMCs; the material itself was cDNA or gDNA.

The CDR3 has 15 amino acids. In germline, CDR1 is LNHDA, CDR2 SQIVND (reference sequence). Trimming removed 7 bases from V and 3 bases from J; junction bases left unmatched: 7. Authors' processing steps: The assay estimated nucleated cells by amplifying reference gene primers. Sequencing used immunoSEQ multiplex PCR; TCRdb keeps in-frame clones, though not all of them. V and J calls and clone size follow that table, whereas D and trimming were derived from the DNA. This repertoire shows roughly 61,000 clones, over 75% found once; its top ten account for 15% to 20%. The specimen sequenced was peripheral blood. The TCR originated in a man of 80 years or more with acute or convalescent COVID-19. The chain couples TRBV19 to TRBJ2-1; 9 bases line up with TRBD1. CDR3 protein: CASTATGGFYNEQFF. The CDR3, as DNA: TGTGCCAGTACAGCTACAGGGGGCTTCTACAATGAGCAGTTCTTC. The complete variable domain, with remaining parts taken from reference TRBV19 and TRBJ2-1, reads DGGITQSPKYLFRKEGQNVTLSCEQNLNHDAMYWYRQDPGQGLRLIYYSQIVNDFQKGDIAEGYSVSREKKESFPLTVTSAQKNPTAFYLCASTATGGFYNEQFFGPGTRLTVL.